This T cell receptor beta chain was captured by sequencing in a study of shared clonotypes between healthy human individuals. Trimming removed 4 bases from V and 0 bases from J, with 10 bases in between. In germline, CDR1 is SQVTM, CDR2 ANQGSEA. This CDR3 region has 13 residues. Over several immunoSEQ plates, each subset's genomic DNA was distributed in even portions. TCRdb's table, derived via immunoSEQ multiplex PCR, lists solely in-frame clones and lacks some. This repertoire shows 600,000 or so clones, about 98% found once; its top ten account for around 0.3%. Whole-study findings and limits: The authors expected sequencing depth to affect clonotype sharing among donors. Several donors held roughly 5% of naive CD4 clonotypes in common.

Comments on this clone: No antigen is known for it.

It was CD45RO-negative cells, positively selected for CCR7, that made up naive CD8 cells, with terminally differentiated effector memory CD45RA+ cells excluded. All the donors were Caucasian adults who lived in Nashville, Tennessee. This sequence joins TRBV29-1 and TRBJ2-7, with D perhaps matching TRBD2 (5 bases). The sample was naive CD8+ T cells sorted from blood. The origin of this receptor is a young man in good health. In nucleotides, the CDR3 is TGCAGCGTTGCTAGCACGAGCTCCTACGAGCAGTACTTC. It yields the protein CSVASTSSYEQYF.